The clone carrying this T cell receptor beta chain was counted between two and nine times. The sample originates from a study of shared clonotypes between healthy human individuals. CD45RO-negative, CCR7-positively selected cells formed the naive CD8 fraction, excluding terminally differentiated effector memory CD45RA+ cells. Genomic DNA (from each subset) was split evenly across several immunoSEQ plates. The table came from immunoSEQ multiplex PCR; TCRdb's copy has only in-frame clones and leaves some out. This table has about 2,200,000 clones, roughly 91% appearing once. The CDR3 spans 13 residues. Looked up from germline, CDR1 is SEHNR and CDR2 is FQNEAQ (reference sequence). V gave up 2 bases and J gave up 4 bases, with 8 bases separating them.

This TCR was recovered from a man younger than 30 in good health. Some clones in this sample may be carry-over from other donors' samples. Sequenced: naive CD8+ T cells from PBMCs. The rearrangement uses TRBV7-9 and TRBJ1-1; no definite D call. The DNA for the CDR3 is TGTGCCAGCAGCTTAAGTTGGGGCACTGAAGCTTTCTTT. Amino acid sequence: CASSLSWGTEAFF.